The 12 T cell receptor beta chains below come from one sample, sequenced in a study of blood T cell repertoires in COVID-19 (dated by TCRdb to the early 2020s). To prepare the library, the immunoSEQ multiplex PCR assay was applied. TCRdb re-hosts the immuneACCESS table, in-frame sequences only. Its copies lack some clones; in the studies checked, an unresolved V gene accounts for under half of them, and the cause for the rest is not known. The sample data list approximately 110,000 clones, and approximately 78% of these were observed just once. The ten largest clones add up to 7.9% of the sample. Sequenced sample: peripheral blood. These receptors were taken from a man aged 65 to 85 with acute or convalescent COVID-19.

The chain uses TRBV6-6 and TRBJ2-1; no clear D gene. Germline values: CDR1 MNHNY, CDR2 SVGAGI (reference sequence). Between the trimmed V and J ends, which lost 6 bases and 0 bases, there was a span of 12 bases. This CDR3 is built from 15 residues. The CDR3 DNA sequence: TGTGCCAGCAGACCGACTGCTAACTCCTACAATGAGCAGTTCTTC. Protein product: CASRPTANSYNEQFF.

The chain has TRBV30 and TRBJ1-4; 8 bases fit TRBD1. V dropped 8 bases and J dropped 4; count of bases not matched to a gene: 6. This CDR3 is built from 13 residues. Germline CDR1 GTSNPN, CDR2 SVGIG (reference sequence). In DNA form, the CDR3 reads TGTGCCAGCGGACAGGGCGTTAATGAAAAACTGTTTTTT. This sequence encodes CASGQGVNEKLFF. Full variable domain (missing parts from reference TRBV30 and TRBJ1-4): SQTIHQWPATLVQPVGSPLSLECTVEGTSNPNLYWYRQAAGRGLQLLFYSVGIGQISSEVPQNLSASRPQDRQFILSSKKLLLSDSGFYLCASGQGVNEKLFFGSGTQLSVL.

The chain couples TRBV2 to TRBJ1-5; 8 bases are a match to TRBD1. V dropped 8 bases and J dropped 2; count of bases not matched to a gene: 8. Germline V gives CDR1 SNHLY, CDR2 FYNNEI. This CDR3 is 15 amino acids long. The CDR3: CASEATGVGNQPQHF. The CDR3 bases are TGTGCCAGCGAAGCGACAGGGGTTGGCAATCAGCCCCAGCATTTT.

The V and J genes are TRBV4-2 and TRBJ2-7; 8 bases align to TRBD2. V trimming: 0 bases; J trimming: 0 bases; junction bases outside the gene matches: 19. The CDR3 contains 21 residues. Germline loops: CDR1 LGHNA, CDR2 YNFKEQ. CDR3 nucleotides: TGTGCCAGCAGCCAAGATCAGTCGCCGTCTAGCGGGTGGGTGAGCTCCTACGAGCAGTACTTC. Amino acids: CASSQDQSPSSGWVSSYEQYF.

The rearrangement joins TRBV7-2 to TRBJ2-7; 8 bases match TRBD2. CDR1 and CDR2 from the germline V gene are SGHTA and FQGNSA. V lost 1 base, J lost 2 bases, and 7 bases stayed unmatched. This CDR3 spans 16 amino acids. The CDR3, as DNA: TGTGCCAGCAGCTTAGTAGGGACTAGTAACACCTACGAGCAGTACTTC. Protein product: CASSLVGTSNTYEQYF. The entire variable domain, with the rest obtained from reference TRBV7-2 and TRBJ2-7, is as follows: GAGVSQSPSNKVTEKGKDVELRCDPISGHTALYWYRQSLGQGLEFLIYFQGNSAPDKSGLPSDRFSAERTGGSVSTLTIQRTQQEDSAVYLCASSLVGTSNTYEQYFGPGTRLTVT.

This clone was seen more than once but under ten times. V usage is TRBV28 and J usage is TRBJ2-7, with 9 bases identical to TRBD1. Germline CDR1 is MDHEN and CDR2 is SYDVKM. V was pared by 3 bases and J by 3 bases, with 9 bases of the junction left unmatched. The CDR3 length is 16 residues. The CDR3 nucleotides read TGTGCCAGCAGTTTTCCGGGACAGGGAGAGCTCTACGAGCAGTACTTC. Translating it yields CASSFPGQGELYEQYF.

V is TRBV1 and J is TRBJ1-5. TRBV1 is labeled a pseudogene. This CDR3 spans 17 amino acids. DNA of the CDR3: TGCACCAGCAGCCCCCGTACGGGTTCTACAAACAATCAGCCCCAGCATTTT. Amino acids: CTSSPRTGSTNNQPQHF.

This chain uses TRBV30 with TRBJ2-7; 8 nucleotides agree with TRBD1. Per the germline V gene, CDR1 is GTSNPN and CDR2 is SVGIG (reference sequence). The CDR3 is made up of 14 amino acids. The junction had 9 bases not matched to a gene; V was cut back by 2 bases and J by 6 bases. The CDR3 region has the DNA TGTGCCTGGAGTAACGGGCAGGGGGCGCGCGAGCAGTACTTC. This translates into CAWSNGQGAREQYF.

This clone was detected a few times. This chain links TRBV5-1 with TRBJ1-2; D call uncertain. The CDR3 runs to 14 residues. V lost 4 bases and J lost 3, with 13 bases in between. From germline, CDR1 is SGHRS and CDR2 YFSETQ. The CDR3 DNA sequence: TGCGCCAGCAGCAATGGGCAGACCGACTATGGCTACACCTTC. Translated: CASSNGQTDYGYTF.

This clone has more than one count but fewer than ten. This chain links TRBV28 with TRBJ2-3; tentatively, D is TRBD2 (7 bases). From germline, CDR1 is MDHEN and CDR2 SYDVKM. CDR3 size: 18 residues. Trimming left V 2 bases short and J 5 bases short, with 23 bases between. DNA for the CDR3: TGTGCCAGCAGTTTACGCCCCGGTCGGGGGGCGGGAGTAGATACGCAGTATTTT. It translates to CASSLRPGRGAGVDTQYF.

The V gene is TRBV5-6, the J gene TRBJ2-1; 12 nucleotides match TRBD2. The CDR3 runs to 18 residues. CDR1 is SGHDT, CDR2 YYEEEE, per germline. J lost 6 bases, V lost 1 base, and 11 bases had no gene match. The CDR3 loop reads CASSLKLAGGSRINEQFF. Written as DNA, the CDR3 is TGTGCCAGCAGCTTGAAACTAGCGGGAGGTTCCCGAATCAATGAGCAGTTCTTC.

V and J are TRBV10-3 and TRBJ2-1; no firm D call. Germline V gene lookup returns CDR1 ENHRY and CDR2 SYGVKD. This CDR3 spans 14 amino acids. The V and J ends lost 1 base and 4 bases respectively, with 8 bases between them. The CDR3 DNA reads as TGTGCCATCAGTGAGTTGAGTGATTACAATGAGCAGTTCTTC. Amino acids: CAISELSDYNEQFF.